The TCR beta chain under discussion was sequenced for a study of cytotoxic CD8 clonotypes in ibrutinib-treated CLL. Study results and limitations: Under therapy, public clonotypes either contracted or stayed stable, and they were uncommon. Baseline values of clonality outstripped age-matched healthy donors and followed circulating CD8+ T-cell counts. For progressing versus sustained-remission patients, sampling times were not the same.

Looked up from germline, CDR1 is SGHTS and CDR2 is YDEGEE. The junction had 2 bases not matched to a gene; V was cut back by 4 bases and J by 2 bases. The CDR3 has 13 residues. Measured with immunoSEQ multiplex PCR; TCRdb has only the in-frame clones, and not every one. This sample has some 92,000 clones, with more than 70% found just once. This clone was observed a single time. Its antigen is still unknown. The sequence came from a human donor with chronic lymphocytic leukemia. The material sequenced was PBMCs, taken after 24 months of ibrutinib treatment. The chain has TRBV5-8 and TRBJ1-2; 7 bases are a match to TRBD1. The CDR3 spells CASSPDRNYGYTF. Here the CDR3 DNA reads TGTGCCAGCAGCCCGGACAGGAACTATGGCTACACCTTC.